A selection of T cell receptor beta chains follows, all from one sample in a study of T cell responses to AZD1222 COVID-19 vaccine. Sequencing was performed with immunoSEQ multiplex PCR; in TCRdb, only in-frame clones are kept and a portion is missing. The sample gives around 99,000 clones, over 80% of which show up once; about 9.1% is in the top ten. Sequencing used peripheral blood, obtained 28 days after the second AZD1222 dose. These receptors all come from an adult who received the AZD1222 COVID-19 vaccine. The CDR3 runs from the conserved cysteine through the conserved F or W. The D gene is left open where the match is weak. Size is omitted from some rows. Given values are once, few, many or a class for expanded clones.

>TRBJ2-7|NA|once|TRBV6-2/TRBV6-3
TGTGCCAGCAGTTACAGGAGCTCCTACGAGCAGTACTTC
CASSYRSSYEQYF
>TRBJ2-5|NA|NA|TRBV4-3
TGCGCCAGTGGCCAGGGGGGGCCGGAGACCCAGTACTTC
CASGQGGPETQYF
>TRBJ1-4|NA|NA|TRBV7-9
TGTGCCAGCAGCTCCTGGACGGGAAATAATGAAAAACTGTTTTTT
CASSSWTGNNEKLFF
>TRBJ1-2|NA|once|TRBV2
TGTGCCAGCAGTGAGGGATACGGCTACACCTTC
CASSEGYGYTF
>TRBJ1-5|TRBD1|NA|TRBV20-1
TGCAGTGCTAGTTCCGGGACAGATAGCAATCAGCCCCAGCATTTT
CSASSGTDSNQPQHF
>TRBJ1-2|NA|NA|TRBV5-1
TGCGCCAGCAGCTTGGAGGGGACCGAGGGATATGGCTACACCTTC
CASSLEGTEGYGYTF
>TRBJ1-2|NA|NA|TRBV11-2
TGTGCCAGCAGACTATATCTAGGTGGAGGGGAAGGCTACACCTTC
CASRLYLGGGEGYTF
>TRBJ2-1|TRBD2|NA|TRBV7-9
TGTGCCAGCACCTTACCTAGGGCGAGCGGGGCTTACAATGAGCAGTTCTTC
CASTLPRASGAYNEQFF
>TRBJ2-5|NA|once|TRBV30
TGTGCCTCACAGGGTTCTGAGACCCAGTACTTC
CASQGSETQYF
>TRBJ1-3|NA|once|TRBV7-9
TGTGCCAGCAGCTCTGGGCCCCTAGTGGGAGGAAACACCATATATTTT
CASSSGPLVGGNTIYF